This entry is about one T cell receptor beta chain. Its specificity is unknown. Genomic DNA belonging to each subset was distributed in equal measure over several immunoSEQ plates. TCRdb keeps only in-frame clones here, not all; method: immunoSEQ multiplex PCR. The sample has roughly 2,500,000 clones, approximately 93% seen once. J was trimmed by 7 bases and V by 6 bases; bases with no gene match: 5. Germline assignment: CDR1 SGHVS and CDR2 FNYEAQ. This CDR3 is built from 14 residues. This sample was taken from a study of shared clonotypes between healthy human individuals. Whole-study findings and limits: Rarefaction showed that sequencing of sorted subsets was incomplete (despite large depth).

The J gene is TRBJ1-4, the V gene TRBV7-6, with 10 bases aligning to TRBD1. This clonotype was sampled from a man in his late teens or twenties in good health. Some clones in this sample may be carry-over from other donors' samples. What was sequenced was naive CD4+ T cells from PBMCs. As for subset: CD45RA+ positively selected. The CDR3 loop is CASSKTGGGEKLFF. The CDR3 bases are TGTGCCAGCAGTAAGACAGGGGGCGGTGAAAAACTGTTTTTT. The full variable domain, with the rest looked up from reference TRBV7-6 and TRBJ1-4, is GAGVSQSPRYKVTKRGQDVALRCDPISGHVSLYWYRQALGQGPEFLTYFNYEAQQDKSGLPNDRFSAERPEGSISTLTIQRTEQRDSAMYRCASSKTGGGEKLFFGSGTQLSVL.